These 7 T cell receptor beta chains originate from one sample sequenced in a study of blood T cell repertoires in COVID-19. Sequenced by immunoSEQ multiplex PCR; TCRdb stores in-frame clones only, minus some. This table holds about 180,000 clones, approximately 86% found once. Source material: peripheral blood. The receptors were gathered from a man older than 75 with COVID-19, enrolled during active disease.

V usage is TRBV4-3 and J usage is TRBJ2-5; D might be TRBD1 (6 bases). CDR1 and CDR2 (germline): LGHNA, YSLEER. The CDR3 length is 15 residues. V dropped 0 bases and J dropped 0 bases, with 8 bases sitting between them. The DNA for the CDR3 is TGCGCCAGCAGCCAAGAAGGGGGACACCAAGAGACCCAGTACTTC. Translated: CASSQEGGHQETQYF.

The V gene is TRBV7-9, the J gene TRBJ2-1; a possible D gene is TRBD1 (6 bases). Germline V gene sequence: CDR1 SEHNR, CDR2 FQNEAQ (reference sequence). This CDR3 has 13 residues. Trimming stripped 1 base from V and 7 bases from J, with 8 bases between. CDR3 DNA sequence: TGTGCCAGCAGCTTAGACAGGGATAATGAGCAGTTCTTC. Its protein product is CASSLDRDNEQFF.

The CDR3 region has the DNA TGTGCCAGCAGCCAAGATACTAGCCGGGAGACCCAGTACTTC. The encoded protein is CASSQDTSRETQYF. The rearrangement links TRBV3-1 (or the pseudogene TRBV3-2) to TRBJ2-5; TRBD2 might be the D (6 bases). Trimming took 0 bases from V and 5 from J, leaving 10 bases between them. CDR1 and CDR2 (germline): LGHDT, YNNKEL (reference sequence). CDR3 length: 14 amino acids.

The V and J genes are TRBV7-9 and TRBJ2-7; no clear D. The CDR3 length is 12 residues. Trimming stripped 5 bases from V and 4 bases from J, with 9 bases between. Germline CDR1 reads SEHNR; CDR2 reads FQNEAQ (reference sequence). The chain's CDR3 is CASSLEWYEQYF. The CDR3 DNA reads TGTGCCAGCAGCCTCGAGTGGTACGAGCAGTACTTC.

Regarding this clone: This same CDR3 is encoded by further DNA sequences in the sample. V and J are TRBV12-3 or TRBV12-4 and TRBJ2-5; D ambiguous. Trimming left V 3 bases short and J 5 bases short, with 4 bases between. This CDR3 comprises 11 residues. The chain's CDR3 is CASSFGETQYF. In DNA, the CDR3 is TGTGCCAGCAGTTTCGGGGAGACCCAGTACTTC.

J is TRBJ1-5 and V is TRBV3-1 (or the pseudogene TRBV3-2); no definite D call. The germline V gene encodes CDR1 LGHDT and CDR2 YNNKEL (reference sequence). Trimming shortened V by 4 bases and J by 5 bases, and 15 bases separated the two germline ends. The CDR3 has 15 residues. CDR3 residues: CASSRGSWQDQPQHF. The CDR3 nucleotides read TGTGCCAGCAGCCGTGGTAGTTGGCAGGATCAGCCCCAGCATTTT.

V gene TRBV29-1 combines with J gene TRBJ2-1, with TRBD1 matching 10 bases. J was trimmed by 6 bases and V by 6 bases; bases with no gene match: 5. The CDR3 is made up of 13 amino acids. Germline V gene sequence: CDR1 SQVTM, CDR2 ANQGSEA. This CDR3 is CSVSRTGGNEQFF. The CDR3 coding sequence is TGCAGCGTCTCAAGGACAGGGGGCAATGAGCAGTTCTTC.